The source of this T cell receptor beta chain is a study of T cell clones after liver transplantation. As for the study in general: Timepoints were pre-transplant, pre-withdrawal, and after withdrawal was completed or failed.

In germline, CDR1 is SNHLY, CDR2 FYNNEI. The CDR3 totals 14 residues. V dropped 9 bases and J dropped 1 base, with 10 bases sitting between them. CD3+CD4+ and CD3+CD8+ cells were FACS-sorted from thawed unstimulated PBMCs. Measured with immunoSEQ multiplex PCR; TCRdb has only the in-frame clones, and not every one. The data hold 70,000 to 80,000 clones, with around nine tenths observed a single time. This receptor was taken from a human donor who received a liver transplant. The chain carries TRBV2 and TRBJ2-6; D is unresolved. Sequences were derived from CD4+ T cells from blood, sampled before liver transplant. CDR3 sequence (DNA): TGTGCCAGTGGGCCGGATTCTGGGGCCAACGTCCTGACTTTC. It translates to CASGPDSGANVLTF.